The 16 T cell receptor beta chains given below trace back to one sample, sequenced in a study of OX40 agonist ivuxolimab in advanced cancers. TCRdb keeps only in-frame clones here, not all; method: immunoSEQ multiplex PCR. The table lists about 70,000 clones, around nine tenths of them singletons, with 6.5% to 8.5% in the top ten. This material consisted of CD4+ or CD8+ T cells sorted from blood, taken in a trial of the OX40 agonist ivuxolimab. The receptors were sampled from an adult with an advanced solid tumor such as melanoma, head and neck, liver or kidney cancer.

CDR3 sequence reads: CASSLWGSGVTYEQYF. The DNA for the CDR3 is TGTGCCAGCAGCTTATGGGGAAGCGGGGTGACCTACGAGCAGTACTTC. The chain carries TRBV7-2 and TRBJ2-7; 7 nucleotides line up with TRBD2. Germline V gene lookup returns CDR1 SGHTA and CDR2 FQGNSA. The CDR3 spans 16 residues. The V gene end was trimmed by 2 bases and the J gene end by 2 bases; junction bases not matched to a gene: 9.

This chain joins TRBV27 and TRBJ2-3, with D perhaps matching TRBD1 or TRBD2 (5 bases each). The CDR3 runs to 16 residues. Germline loops: CDR1 MNHEY, CDR2 SMNVEV (reference sequence). Trimming removed 6 bases from V and 5 bases from J, with 21 bases in between. The CDR3 bases are TGTGCCAGCAGCGCGGTGGGGGAAAGGGTAGGAGATACGCAGTATTTT. Translated, it gives CASSAVGERVGDTQYF.

The chain recombines TRBV7-9 with TRBJ1-6; D unclear. CDR1 SEHNR and CDR2 FQNEAQ come from the germline V gene (reference sequence). The length of the CDR3 is 19 residues. Trimming took 4 bases from V and 0 from J, leaving 19 bases between them. The CDR3 DNA reads TGTGCCAGCAGCTCACGGGAAGTTTGGGCGAGCTCCTATAATTCACCCCTCCACTTT. Its translation is CASSSREVWASSYNSPLHF.

This CDR3 is CASSQGTDGYTF. Written as DNA, the CDR3 is TGCGCCAGCAGCCAGGGGACAGATGGCTACACCTTC. The genes are TRBV4-3 and TRBJ1-2; TRBD1 aligns across 7 bases. The V gene end was trimmed by 3 bases and the J gene end by 6 bases; junction bases not matched to a gene: 1. This CDR3 comprises 12 residues. Germline lookup yields CDR1 LGHNA and CDR2 YSLEER.

This clone has a handful of counts. The J gene is TRBJ2-1, the V gene TRBV7-9, with unresolved D. This CDR3 contains 16 residues. Trimming stripped 3 bases from V and 4 bases from J, with 16 bases between. Per the germline V gene, CDR1 is SEHNR and CDR2 is FQNEAQ (reference sequence). The CDR3 sequence: CASSLFPTEVYNEQFF. CDR3 DNA sequence: TGTGCCAGCAGCTTGTTCCCCACTGAAGTTTACAATGAGCAGTTCTTC.

This chain uses TRBV13 with TRBJ2-1; D gene uncertain. The length of the CDR3 is 11 residues. V lost 2 bases and J lost 15, with 11 bases in between. Germline V gives CDR1 PRHDT, CDR2 FYEKMQ (reference sequence). The DNA for the CDR3 is TGTGCCAGCAGCTTAAGCGACCACTTGTTCTTC. Its protein is CASSLSDHLFF.

The gene calls are TRBV7-8 and TRBJ1-6; D gene unclear. Trimming left V 7 bases short and J 3 bases short, with 13 bases between. The germline V gene has CDR1 SGHVS and CDR2 FQNEAQ. The CDR3 consists of 15 residues. For the CDR3, the DNA is TGTGCCAGCACCAATGGGGAGAACTATAATTCACCCCTCCACTTT. Its protein is CASTNGENYNSPLHF.

The chain links TRBV19 to TRBJ2-7; D remains unclear. Trimming cost V 0 bases and J 1 base, with 10 bases left between them. The CDR3 contains 15 residues. Germline CDR1 is LNHDA and CDR2 is SQIVND (reference sequence). CDR3 nucleotides: TGTGCCAGTAGTATAGATCGGTTGGGGTCCTACGAGCAGTACTTC. It yields the protein CASSIDRLGSYEQYF.

The CDR3 DNA is TGCAGCGCCTCAACTAGCGGGGGCGCCAATGAGCAGTTCTTC. Its protein product is CSASTSGGANEQFF. The chain recombines TRBV29-1 with TRBJ2-1; 11 nucleotides line up with TRBD2. The CDR3 runs to 14 residues. The J segment lost 6 bases and the V segment lost 7 bases, leaving 8 bases of the junction unmatched. The germline V gene encodes CDR1 SQVTM and CDR2 ANQGSEA.

The rearrangement links TRBV7-8 to TRBJ2-1; D call uncertain. V lost 5 bases and J 4 bases, leaving 9 bases between the germline ends. The CDR3 consists of 13 residues. From germline, CDR1 is SGHVS and CDR2 FQNEAQ. CDR3 region: CASSPPLYNEQFF. CDR3 DNA sequence: TGTGCCAGCAGCCCCCCACTGTACAATGAGCAGTTCTTC.

The V and J genes are TRBV7-6 and TRBJ2-7; D is possibly TRBD1 (6 bases). V lost 5 bases, J lost 2 bases, and 10 bases lay in between. CDR3 length: 13 amino acids. Germline-derived CDR1 and CDR2 are SGHVS and FNYEAQ. This chain's CDR3 is CASSAGQTYEQYF. The CDR3 region has the DNA TGTGCCAGCAGCGCTGGACAGACCTACGAGCAGTACTTC.

As DNA, the CDR3 is TGTGCCACCAGCGGAACCAGCGGACCTATGGGCACAGATACGCAGTATTTT. Residues: CATSGTSGPMGTDTQYF. V and J are TRBV15 and TRBJ2-3; possibly TRBD2 for D (5 bases). The CDR3 is 17 residues long. Between the trimmed V and J ends, which lost 5 bases and 1 base, there was a span of 19 bases. Per germline, CDR1 LNHNV and CDR2 YYDKDF (reference sequence).

This sequence joins TRBV18 and TRBJ1-4; TRBD1 matches at 11 bases. The germline V gene encodes CDR1 KGHSH and CDR2 LQKENI. V dropped 6 bases and J dropped 8; count of bases not matched to a gene: 14. The CDR3 has 17 amino acids. DNA for the CDR3: TGTGCCAGCTCGATGGACAGGGGGCTGGGGGATTACGAAAAACTGTTTTTT. It codes for CASSMDRGLGDYEKLFF.

This clone is a singleton in its sample. This chain links TRBV6-5 with TRBJ1-1, with 7 bases aligning to TRBD1. After removal of 7 bases from V and 4 bases from J, the junction contained 6 bases not matched to a gene. This CDR3 spans 13 amino acids. Germline CDR1 reads MNHEY; CDR2 reads SVGAGI. The CDR3 sequence is CASIPGGGTEAFF. As DNA, the CDR3 is TGTGCCAGCATCCCAGGGGGTGGCACTGAAGCTTTCTTT.

The chain employs TRBV9 and TRBJ2-6; D gene uncertain. V lost 3 bases and J 0 bases, leaving 7 bases between the germline ends. The CDR3 extends over 15 amino acids. Germline CDR1 SGDLS, CDR2 YYNGEE. The CDR3 nucleotides are TGTGCCAGCAGCGATCTAGGCTCTGGGGCCAACGTCCTGACTTTC. Protein sequence: CASSDLGSGANVLTF.

In the case of this clone: A read error may account for a junction end that differs from germline. The rearrangement joins TRBV29-1 to TRBJ2-6; 9 bases line up with TRBD1. There are 12 residues in the CDR3. The germline CDR1 and CDR2 sequences are SQVTM and ANQGSEA. The CDR3 DNA follows: TGCAGCGTTGGACAGGGGGTCAACGTCCTGACTTTC. Its translation: CSVGQGVNVLTF.